This T cell receptor (beta chain) was captured by sequencing in a study of blood T cell repertoires in COVID-19. Study summary: Sites across the United States, Italy and Spain contributed samples from acute and convalescent COVID-19.

Methods used by the authors: Nucleated cell counts were estimated from reference gene primer amplification. The repertoire was sequenced with immunoSEQ multiplex PCR; TCRdb's copy has only in-frame clones and lacks some. V and J calls plus clone size are reproduced from that table; the DNA served to infer D and trimming. The sample includes around 200,000 clones, over 65% of them seen just once. Trimming at V came to 2 bases and at J to 10 bases, leaving 6 bases not matched to a gene. The CDR3 loop spans 13 amino acids. Germline assignment: CDR1 MNHEY and CDR2 SMNVEV (reference sequence). Sequenced: peripheral blood. The clonotype originates from a person aged 65 to 85 with COVID-19, enrolled during active disease. The rearrangement joins TRBV27 to TRBJ1-1; 8 nucleotides match TRBD1. CDR3 sequence (DNA): TGTGCCAGCAGTTTAACCCAGGGGGCGGGAGCTTTCTTT. Translated: CASSLTQGAGAFF.